Below, 23 T cell receptor beta chains from the same sample are listed, as sequenced in a study of blood T cell repertoires in COVID-19. Method: immunoSEQ multiplex PCR; TCRdb's copy keeps in-frame clones and lacks some. This table has approximately 150,000 clones, roughly 90% appearing once. Sequenced sample: peripheral blood. The receptors stem from a man aged 55 to 70 with active or convalescent COVID-19.

The chain couples TRBV28 to TRBJ1-4; 11 bases line up with TRBD1. The germline CDR1 and CDR2 sequences are MDHEN and SYDVKM. This CDR3 has 17 amino acids. Unmatched junction bases numbered 10, after V lost 6 bases and J lost 4 bases. The CDR3 coding sequence is TGTGCCAGCAGCTCGGGACAGGGGGGATCGGGTAATGAAAAACTGTTTTTT. This gives the protein CASSSGQGGSGNEKLFF. The full variable domain, rest sourced from reference TRBV28 and TRBJ1-4, is DVKVTQSSRYLVKRTGEKVFLECVQDMDHENMFWYRQDPGLGLRLIYFSYDVKMKEKGDIPEGYSVSREKKERFSLILESASTNQTSMYLCASSSGQGGSGNEKLFFGSGTQLSVL.

In this sample, this clone turned up a few times. The chain uses TRBV3-1 (or the pseudogene TRBV3-2) and TRBJ2-2; weak D call: TRBD2 (7 bases). The CDR3 totals 16 residues. Germline CDR1 reads LGHDT; CDR2 reads YNNKEL (reference sequence). V was pared by 4 bases and J by 4 bases, with 16 bases between. The CDR3 DNA reads TGTGCCAGCAGCCCGCCCCCGGGGGGCGGCACCGGGGAGCTGTTTTTT. Protein sequence: CASSPPPGGGTGELFF.

This chain connects TRBV18 to TRBJ2-1, with 7 bases that match TRBD1. The CDR3 runs 14 residues. The V segment lost 4 bases and the J segment 8 bases; nucleotides outside the gene matches: 8. CDR1 and CDR2 (germline): KGHSH, LQKENI. The CDR3 reads CASSLNDRDDEQFF. As DNA, the CDR3 is TGTGCCAGCTCACTGAACGACAGGGACGATGAGCAGTTCTTC.

This clone was seen only a few times. This chain connects TRBV28 to TRBJ1-2; TRBD1 might be the D (6 bases). The V and J ends lost 7 bases and 5 bases respectively, with 17 bases between them. Per germline, CDR1 MDHEN and CDR2 SYDVKM. The CDR3 is 14 residues long. The CDR3 nucleotides are TGTGCCAGCACGGGGGGGGCCAAAAATTATGGCTACACCTTC. It specifies CASTGGAKNYGYTF.

As regards this clone: The sample carries other DNA sequences with the same CDR3. V is TRBV5-1 and J is TRBJ1-5; 8 nucleotides align to TRBD1. The CDR3 consists of 15 residues. Germline V gene lookup returns CDR1 SGHRS and CDR2 YFSETQ. Trimming at V came to 2 bases and at J to 3 bases, leaving 4 bases not matched to a gene. This chain's CDR3 is CASSFGTGFNQPQHF. CDR3 nucleotide sequence: TGCGCCAGCAGCTTCGGGACAGGTTTCAATCAGCCCCAGCATTTT.

The V and J genes are TRBV19 and TRBJ1-1, with TRBD1 as a possible D gene (6 bases). V dropped 5 bases and J dropped 6 bases, with 13 bases sitting between them. The CDR3 length is 13 residues. Germline loops: CDR1 LNHDA, CDR2 SQIVND (reference sequence). DNA for the CDR3: TGTGCCAGTAGTTCCCGGACAGCGGCTGAAGCTTTCTTT. Its translation is CASSSRTAAEAFF. Full variable domain (rest looked up from reference TRBV19 and TRBJ1-1): DGGITQSPKYLFRKEGQNVTLSCEQNLNHDAMYWYRQDPGQGLRLIYYSQIVNDFQKGDIAEGYSVSREKKESFPLTVTSAQKNPTAFYLCASSSRTAAEAFFGQGTRLTVV.

The CDR3 DNA reads as TGCGCCAGCTCGAGGGATAGCGGGAATTACGAGCAGTACTTC. Its protein is CASSRDSGNYEQYF. V is TRBV5-1 and J is TRBJ2-7; 8 positions agree with TRBD2. V was pared by 7 bases and J by 4 bases, with 10 bases of the junction left unmatched. Germline V lookup: CDR1 SGHRS, CDR2 YFSETQ. The length of the CDR3 is 14 residues. The entire variable domain, with the rest obtained from reference TRBV5-1 and TRBJ2-7, is as follows: KAGVTQTPRYLIKTRGQQVTLSCSPISGHRSVSWYQQTPGQGLQFLFEYFSETQRNKGNFPGRFSGRQFSNSRSEMNVSTLELGDSALYLCASSRDSGNYEQYFGPGTRLTVT.

The count of this clone is one. The chain is built from TRBV5-1 and TRBJ1-4; TRBD1 matches 8 bases. Germline V CDR1 and CDR2: SGHRS, YFSETQ. V was clipped by 3 bases and J by 0 bases; unmatched bases: 7. The CDR3 totals 17 residues. This CDR3 is CASSSGTGIPTNEKLFF. CDR3 in DNA: TGCGCCAGCAGCTCCGGGACAGGCATTCCAACTAATGAAAAACTGTTTTTT.

CDR3 DNA: TGTGCCAGCAGCATCCTGACTAGCGGGGGGGCCATCTACAATGAGCAGTTCTTC. This encodes CASSILTSGGAIYNEQFF. The rearrangement links TRBV11-2 to TRBJ2-1; 14 bases map to TRBD2. Germline V gene lookup returns CDR1 SGHAT and CDR2 FQNNGV. V was pared by 5 bases and J by 3 bases, with 9 bases of the junction left unmatched. This CDR3 has 18 amino acids. The variable domain in full, with the rest retrieved from reference TRBV11-2 and TRBJ2-1, is EAGVAQSPRYKIIEKRQSVAFWCNPISGHATLYWYQQILGQGPKLLIQFQNNGVVDDSQLPKDRFSAERLKGVDSTLKIQPAKLEDSAVYLCASSILTSGGAIYNEQFFGPGTRLTVL.

The gene calls are TRBV18 and TRBJ1-3; D gene ambiguous. Trimming left V 2 bases short and J 3 bases short, with 8 bases between. The CDR3 totals 14 residues. Germline V lookup: CDR1 KGHSH, CDR2 LQKENI. CDR3 DNA: TGTGCCAGCTCACCAGAGGTACTTGGAAACACCATATATTTT. It specifies CASSPEVLGNTIYF.

The chain uses TRBV7-9 and TRBJ2-2, with D possibly being TRBD1 (6 bases). CDR1 and CDR2 from the germline V gene are SEHNR and FQNEAQ (reference sequence). Trimming cost V 2 bases and J 2 bases, with 12 bases left between them. The CDR3 loop spans 16 amino acids. CDR3 bases: TGTGCCAGCAGCTTACCAGGGGCCCTAAACACCGGGGAGCTGTTTTTT. Amino acids: CASSLPGALNTGELFF.

The chain uses TRBV7-2 and TRBJ1-5; no reliable D call. CDR1 is SGHTA, CDR2 FQGNSA, per germline. The length of the CDR3 is 15 residues. Trimming removed 0 bases from V and 4 bases from J, with 10 bases in between. CDR3 amino acids: CASSLASRENQPQHF. CDR3 sequence (DNA): TGTGCCAGCAGCTTAGCTTCTCGAGAAAATCAGCCCCAGCATTTT.

The chain couples TRBV6-5 to TRBJ2-1; possible D gene TRBD1, 6 bases. CDR1 and CDR2 (germline): MNHEY, SVGAGI. This CDR3 region has 16 residues. V lost 0 bases and J 6 bases, leaving 15 bases between the germline ends. This chain's CDR3 is CASSYSTRGRGNEQFF. CDR3 coding DNA: TGTGCCAGCAGTTACTCGACAAGGGGCAGGGGCAATGAGCAGTTCTTC.

The CDR3 bases are TGTGCCAGTAACCTCAGAGCGGTGAGCCTCTTTCAGCCCCAGCATTTT. Translated: CASNLRAVSLFQPQHF. The rearrangement joins TRBV19 to TRBJ1-5, with D unclear. CDR3 length: 16 amino acids. Trimming took 7 bases from V and 6 from J, leaving 22 bases between them. Germline V lookup: CDR1 LNHDA, CDR2 SQIVND (reference sequence).

As to this clone: An end of the junction differs from the germline gene, which may be a read error. The rearrangement joins TRBV6-5 to TRBJ1-1; weak D call: TRBD1 (5 bases). The CDR3 sequence is 16 residues long. Germline V gene data show CDR1 as MNHEY and CDR2 as SVGAGI. The CDR3 DNA reads as TGTGCCAGCAGCTACTGGGTCGGGGGGATGAACACTGAAGCTTTCTTT. As protein: CASSYWVGGMNTEAFF.

For the CDR3, the DNA is TGCGCCAGCAGCTTGGACAGGGAGCTTGGGAATTCACCCCTCCACTTT. It specifies CASSLDRELGNSPLHF. This chain joins TRBV5-1 and TRBJ1-6, with D tentatively TRBD1 (6 bases). Germline V lookup: CDR1 SGHRS, CDR2 YFSETQ. The V end lost 0 bases, the J end lost 7 bases, and 14 bases lay between the germline ends. There are 16 residues in the CDR3.

The chain carries TRBV10-3 and TRBJ2-7, with D perhaps matching TRBD1 (5 bases). CDR3 length equals 14 residues. CDR1 ENHRY and CDR2 SYGVKD come from the germline V gene. Trimming removed 3 bases from V and 2 bases from J, with 11 bases in between. The CDR3 region is CAISENRNPYEQYF. CDR3 DNA: TGTGCCATCAGTGAAAACAGGAATCCCTACGAGCAGTACTTC.

This rearrangement joins TRBV5-1 to TRBJ2-5, with 12 nucleotides matching TRBD1. V shed 3 bases, J shed 5 bases, and the junction held 5 bases outside the gene matches. The CDR3 is 15 residues long. CDR1 and CDR2 (germline): SGHRS, YFSETQ. The CDR3 region is CASSYGTGGVETQYF. The CDR3 region has the DNA TGCGCCAGCAGCTACGGGACAGGGGGCGTGGAGACCCAGTACTTC.

The chain couples TRBV3-1 (or the pseudogene TRBV3-2) to TRBJ2-1; 7 nucleotides line up with TRBD2. J was trimmed by 8 bases and V by 2 bases; bases with no gene match: 12. Germline V gene data show CDR1 as LGHDT and CDR2 as YNNKEL (reference sequence). The CDR3 runs to 16 residues. The CDR3 bases are TGTGCCAGCAGCCAAAACCTAGCGGTTGGATTGGATGAGCAGTTCTTC. Its translation is CASSQNLAVGLDEQFF.

The CDR3 spells CASSLTGIEAFF. CDR3 coding DNA: TGTGCCAGCAGCTTAACAGGGATTGAAGCTTTCTTT. The rearrangement joins TRBV5-4 to TRBJ1-1, with D tentatively TRBD1 (6 bases). The CDR3 runs to 12 residues. CDR1 and CDR2 (germline): SGHNT, YYREEE (reference sequence). V lost 2 bases, J lost 7 bases, and 9 bases lay in between.

V is TRBV18 and J is TRBJ1-1, with 8 bases fitting TRBD1. Unmatched junction bases numbered 4, after V lost 6 bases and J lost 10 bases. The CDR3 has 11 residues. Germline-derived CDR1 and CDR2 are KGHSH and LQKENI. CDR3 in DNA: TGTGCCAGCTCCCTGACAGGGGTAGCTTTCTTT. Translating gives CASSLTGVAFF.

The chain employs TRBV6-5 and TRBJ2-1; 14 nucleotides match TRBD2. The ends lost 6 bases at V and 5 bases at J; junction bases unmatched: 3. CDR1 and CDR2 (germline): MNHEY, SVGAGI. This CDR3 region has 15 residues. The CDR3 DNA is TGTGCCAGCAGAGGACTAGCGGGAGGCCACAATGAGCAGTTCTTC. Translated: CASRGLAGGHNEQFF.

The rearrangement uses TRBV10-3 and TRBJ1-6; weak D call: TRBD1 (5 bases). V was clipped by 3 bases and J by 1 base, with 13 bases between them. This CDR3 region has 17 residues. Per germline, CDR1 ENHRY and CDR2 SYGVKD. CDR3 DNA sequence: TGTGCCATCAGTGAACAAATACAGGTTTCCTATAATTCACCCCTCCACTTT. Its protein product is CAISEQIQVSYNSPLHF.